This TCR beta chain was captured by sequencing in a study of blood T cell repertoires in COVID-19. About the study: Samples representing acute and convalescent COVID-19 were sourced from the United States, Italy and Spain. PBMCs, B-cell-depleted T cells, or T cells provided the cDNA or gDNA that made up the material.

This CDR3 is built from 14 residues. Germline V gene lookup returns CDR1 SGHRS and CDR2 YFSETQ. The ends were cut back, 0 bases at V and 5 bases at J, with 10 bases in the middle. Under the authors' procedure: By means of reference gene primer amplification, nucleated cell counts were estimated. The repertoire was sequenced with immunoSEQ multiplex PCR; TCRdb's copy has only in-frame clones and lacks some. The V and J calls and clone size come from that table; D and trimming were worked out from the DNA. The table records 90,000 to 120,000 clones, about four fifths of them present only once. Material: peripheral blood. This TCR was sampled from a man in his 70s with acute or convalescent COVID-19. The chain carries TRBV5-1 and TRBJ2-3; D is uncertain. The CDR3 here is CASSLGQPGDTQYF. DNA for the CDR3: TGCGCCAGCAGCTTGGGTCAGCCAGGAGATACGCAGTATTTT.